This T cell receptor (beta chain) is from a study of vaccination and CD4 T cells after COVID-19. Study-wide context: A positive SARS-CoV-2 nasal swab PCR result was recorded for each convalescent patient; roughly 10 were mild and one severe. Stimulation of the cells used overlapping spike peptide pools from SARS-CoV-2 and from the common cold coronaviruses HCoV-NL63, HCoV-OC43 and HCoV-229E. Culture controls were given either a CEFX pool, an HIV-1 Nef pool, or no peptide.

The Oncomine TCR Beta short-read assay was what sequenced the DNA obtained from cultured CD4+ T cells. Scientists extracted genomic DNA from CD4+ T cells grown in culture. One entry per CDR3 protein, called by TCRdb with MiXCR from the PCR reads. In the table there are 20,000 or so distinct CDR3 sequences, around a third of which are singletons. The time point was: late sampling 161 to 241 days after vaccination in three convalescent patients. Treatment defined: roughly ten-day PBMC culture with coronavirus spike peptide pools or control peptides (ViraFEST assay). Germline V gene sequence: CDR1 DFQATT, CDR2 SNEGSKA (reference sequence). V lost 6 bases and J lost 2; bases outside the gene matches: 5. The CDR3 extends over 14 amino acids. About this clonotype itself: Its specificity is unknown.

The receptor was derived from a human donor who had recovered from COVID-19. The chain couples TRBV20-1 to TRBJ2-3; 10 positions agree with TRBD1. The sequencing used CD4+ T cells from blood, cultured in vitro, collected about 7 months after SARS-CoV-2 vaccination. CDR3 region: CSASDRGLTDTQYF. Here the CDR3 DNA reads TGCAGTGCAAGTGACAGGGGGCTCACAGATACGCAGTATTTT.